This record looks at one T cell receptor (beta chain) sequence and its context. Other DNA sequences in this specimen translate into the identical CDR3. This sample was included in a study of shared clonotypes between healthy human individuals. Assay used: immunoSEQ multiplex PCR; TCRdb lists only in-frame clones, some missing. The table lists roughly 220,000 clones, about 69% of them singletons, with 11% in the top ten. Donors comprised healthy HIV-negative adults lacking recent acute infections or vaccinations. The material sequenced was memory CD4+ T cells sorted from blood. The subset denotes: CD45RA-negative fraction. The source is a man aged 25-45 years in good health.

The CDR3 region is CASSETGGGQPQHF. The CDR3 region has the DNA TGTGCCAGCAGCGAGACAGGGGGCGGACAGCCCCAGCATTTT. The chain carries TRBV2 and TRBJ1-5, with 10 bases that match TRBD1. The V gene end was trimmed by 6 bases and the J gene end by 7 bases; junction bases not matched to a gene: 6. Germline-derived CDR1 and CDR2 are SNHLY and FYNNEI. The CDR3 runs to 14 residues.